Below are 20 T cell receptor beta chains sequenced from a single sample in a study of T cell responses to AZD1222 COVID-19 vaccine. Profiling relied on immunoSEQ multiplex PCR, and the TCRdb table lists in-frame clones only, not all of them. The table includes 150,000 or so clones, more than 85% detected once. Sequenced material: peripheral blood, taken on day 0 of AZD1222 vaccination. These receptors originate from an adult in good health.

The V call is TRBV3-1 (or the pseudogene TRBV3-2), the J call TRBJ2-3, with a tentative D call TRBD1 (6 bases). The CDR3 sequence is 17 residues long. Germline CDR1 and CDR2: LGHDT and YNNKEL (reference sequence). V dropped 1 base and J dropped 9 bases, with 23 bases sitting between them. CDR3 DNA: TGTGCCAGCAGCCAAGCGACCCCGGGACAAAAGGGGTCAACGCAGTATTTT. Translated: CASSQATPGQKGSTQYF.

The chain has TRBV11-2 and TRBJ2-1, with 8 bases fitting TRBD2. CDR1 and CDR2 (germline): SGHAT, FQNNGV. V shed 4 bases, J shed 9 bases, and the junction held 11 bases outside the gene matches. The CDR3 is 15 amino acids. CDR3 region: CASSSQREPRSEQFF. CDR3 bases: TGTGCCAGCAGCTCTCAGCGGGAGCCGAGGAGTGAGCAGTTCTTC.

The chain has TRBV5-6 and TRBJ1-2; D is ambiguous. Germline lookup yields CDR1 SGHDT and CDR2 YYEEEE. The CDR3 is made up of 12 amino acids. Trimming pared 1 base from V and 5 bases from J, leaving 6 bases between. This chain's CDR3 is CASSLREYGYTF. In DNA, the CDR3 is TGTGCCAGCAGCTTGAGGGAGTATGGCTACACCTTC.

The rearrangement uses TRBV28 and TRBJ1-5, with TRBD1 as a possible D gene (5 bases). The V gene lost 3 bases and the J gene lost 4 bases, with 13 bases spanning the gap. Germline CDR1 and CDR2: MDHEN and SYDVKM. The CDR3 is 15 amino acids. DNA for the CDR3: TGTGCCAGCAGTTTGCGGACAAGTGGTAATCAGCCCCAGCATTTT. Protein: CASSLRTSGNQPQHF.

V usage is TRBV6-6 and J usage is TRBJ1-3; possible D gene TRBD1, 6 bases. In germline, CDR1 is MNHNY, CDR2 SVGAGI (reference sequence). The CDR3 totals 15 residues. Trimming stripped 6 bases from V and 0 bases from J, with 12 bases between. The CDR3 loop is CASRAGGASGNTIYF. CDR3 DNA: TGTGCCAGCAGGGCGGGGGGGGCCTCTGGAAACACCATATATTTT.

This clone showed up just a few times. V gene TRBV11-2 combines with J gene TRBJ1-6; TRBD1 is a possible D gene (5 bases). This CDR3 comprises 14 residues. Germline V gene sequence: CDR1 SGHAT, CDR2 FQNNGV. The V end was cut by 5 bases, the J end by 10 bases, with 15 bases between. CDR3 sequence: CASSIMGGRSPLHF. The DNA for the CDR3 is TGTGCCAGCAGCATCATGGGGGGTAGGTCACCCCTCCACTTT. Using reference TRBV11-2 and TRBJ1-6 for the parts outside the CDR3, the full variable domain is EAGVAQSPRYKIIEKRQSVAFWCNPISGHATLYWYQQILGQGPKLLIQFQNNGVVDDSQLPKDRFSAERLKGVDSTLKIQPAKLEDSAVYLCASSIMGGRSPLHFGNGTRLTVT.

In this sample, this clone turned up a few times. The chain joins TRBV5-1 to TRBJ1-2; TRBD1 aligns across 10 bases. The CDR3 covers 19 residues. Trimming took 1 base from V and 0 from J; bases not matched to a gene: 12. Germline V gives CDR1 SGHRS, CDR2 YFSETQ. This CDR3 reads CASSLYLAGQGPTNYGYTF. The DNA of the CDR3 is TGCGCCAGCAGCTTGTACCTGGCGGGACAGGGGCCCACTAACTATGGCTACACCTTC.

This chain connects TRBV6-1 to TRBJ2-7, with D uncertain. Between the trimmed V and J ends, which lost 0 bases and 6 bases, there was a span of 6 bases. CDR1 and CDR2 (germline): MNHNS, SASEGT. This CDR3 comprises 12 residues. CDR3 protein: CASSEALSEQYF. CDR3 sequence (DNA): TGTGCCAGCAGTGAAGCGCTGAGCGAGCAGTACTTC.

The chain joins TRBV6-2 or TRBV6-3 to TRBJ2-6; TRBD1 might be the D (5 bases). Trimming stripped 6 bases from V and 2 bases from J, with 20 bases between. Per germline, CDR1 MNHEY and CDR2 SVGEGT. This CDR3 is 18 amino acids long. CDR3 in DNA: TGTGCCAGCAGCCTCCAGACAGTTAGGGGAACTGGGGCCAACGTCCTGACTTTC. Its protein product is CASSLQTVRGTGANVLTF.

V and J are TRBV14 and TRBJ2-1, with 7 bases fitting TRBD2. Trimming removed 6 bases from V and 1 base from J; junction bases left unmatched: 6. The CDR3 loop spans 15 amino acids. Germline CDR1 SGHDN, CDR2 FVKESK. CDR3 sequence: CASSRTAGSYNEQFF. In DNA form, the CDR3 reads TGTGCCAGCAGTCGTACAGCGGGATCCTACAATGAGCAGTTCTTC.

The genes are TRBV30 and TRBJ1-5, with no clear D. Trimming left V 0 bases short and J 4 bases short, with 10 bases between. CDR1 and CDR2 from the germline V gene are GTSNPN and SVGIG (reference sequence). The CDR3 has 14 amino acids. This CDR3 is CAWSVLEENQPQHF. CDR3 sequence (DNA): TGTGCCTGGAGTGTACTCGAGGAGAATCAGCCCCAGCATTTT.

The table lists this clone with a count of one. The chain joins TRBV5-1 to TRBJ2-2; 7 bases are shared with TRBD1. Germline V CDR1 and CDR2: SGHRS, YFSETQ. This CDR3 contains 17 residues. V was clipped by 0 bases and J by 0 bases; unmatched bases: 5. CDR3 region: CASSLAPGQPNTGELFF. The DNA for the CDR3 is TGCGCCAGCAGCTTGGCCCCGGGACAGCCGAACACCGGGGAGCTGTTTTTT.

As DNA, the CDR3 is TGTGCCAGCAGCGGACGCCTAGGCCCCACCGGGGAGCTGTTTTTT. As protein: CASSGRLGPTGELFF. This chain connects TRBV2 to TRBJ2-2; D is uncertain. The V end lost 6 bases, the J end lost 4 bases, and 15 bases lay between the germline ends. There are 15 residues in the CDR3. Germline V CDR1 and CDR2: SNHLY, FYNNEI.

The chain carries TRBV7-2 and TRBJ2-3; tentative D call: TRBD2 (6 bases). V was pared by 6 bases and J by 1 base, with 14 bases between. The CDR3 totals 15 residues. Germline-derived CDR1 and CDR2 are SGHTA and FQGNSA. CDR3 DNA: TGTGCCAGCAGTATCGGGAGAGGGGGCACAGATACGCAGTATTTT. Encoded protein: CASSIGRGGTDTQYF.

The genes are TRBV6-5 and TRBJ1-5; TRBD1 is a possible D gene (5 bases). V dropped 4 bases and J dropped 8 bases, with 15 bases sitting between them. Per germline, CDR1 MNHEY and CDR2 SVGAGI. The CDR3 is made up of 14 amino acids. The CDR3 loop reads CASSSTGPREPQHF. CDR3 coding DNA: TGTGCCAGCAGTTCCACAGGTCCTCGGGAGCCCCAGCATTTT.

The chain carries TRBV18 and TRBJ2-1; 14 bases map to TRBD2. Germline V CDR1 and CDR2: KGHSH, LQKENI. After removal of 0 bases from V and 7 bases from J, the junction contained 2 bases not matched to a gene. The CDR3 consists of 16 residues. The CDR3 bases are TGTGCCAGCTCACCACCGACTAGCGGGAGGGGGAATGAGCAGTTCTTC. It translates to CASSPPTSGRGNEQFF.

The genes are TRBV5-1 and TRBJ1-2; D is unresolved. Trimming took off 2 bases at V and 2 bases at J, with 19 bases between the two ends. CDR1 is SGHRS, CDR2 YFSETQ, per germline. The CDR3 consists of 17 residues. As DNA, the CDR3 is TGCGCCAGCAGCTTAGAATCCGGGCTGCAAAGGAACTATGGCTACACCTTC. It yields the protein CASSLESGLQRNYGYTF. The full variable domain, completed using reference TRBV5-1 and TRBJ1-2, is KAGVTQTPRYLIKTRGQQVTLSCSPISGHRSVSWYQQTPGQGLQFLFEYFSETQRNKGNFPGRFSGRQFSNSRSEMNVSTLELGDSALYLCASSLESGLQRNYGYTFGSGTRLTVV.

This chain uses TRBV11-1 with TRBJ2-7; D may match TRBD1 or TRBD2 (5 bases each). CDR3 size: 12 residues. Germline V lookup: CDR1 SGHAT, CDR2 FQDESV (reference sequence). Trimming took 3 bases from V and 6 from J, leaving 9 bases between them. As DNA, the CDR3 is TGTGCCAGCAGCTTTTCGGGGCGCGAGCAGTACTTC. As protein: CASSFSGREQYF.

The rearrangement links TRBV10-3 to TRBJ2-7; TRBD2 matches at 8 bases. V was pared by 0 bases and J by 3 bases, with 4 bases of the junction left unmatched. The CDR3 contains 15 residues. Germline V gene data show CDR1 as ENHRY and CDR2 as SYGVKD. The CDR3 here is CAISESASGFYEQYF. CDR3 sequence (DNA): TGTGCCATCAGTGAGTCGGCTAGCGGGTTCTACGAGCAGTACTTC.

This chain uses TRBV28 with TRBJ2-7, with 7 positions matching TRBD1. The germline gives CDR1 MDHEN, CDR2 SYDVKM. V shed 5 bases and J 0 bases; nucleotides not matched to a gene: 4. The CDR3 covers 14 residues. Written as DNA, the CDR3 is TGTGCCAGCAGTCAGGACAGGAGCTCCTACGAGCAGTACTTC. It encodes CASSQDRSSYEQYF.